A selection of T cell receptor beta chains follows, all from one sample in a study of memory CD4+ T cells and cytomegalovirus serostatus. Clones were sequenced by immunoSEQ multiplex PCR, and TCRdb holds only the in-frame ones, with some missing. The table lists about 82,000 clones, 65% to 85% of them singletons. The sequenced sample was memory CD4+ T cells from blood. The receptors originated from an adult in good health and CMV-seronegative. Each CDR3 is given without its conserved first and last residue.

v_call,j_call,cdr3_aa
TRBV13,TRBJ1-2,ASSLGAGHYGYT
TRBV10-3,TRBJ1-2,AISDRQGSSHYT
TRBV9,TRBJ2-7,ASSPGGAGSSYEQY
TRBV4-2,TRBJ1-4,ASSQGTDPTNEKLF
TRBV2,TRBJ1-1,ASSEAATTGPYGNTEAF
TRBV25-1,TRBJ1-3,ASSDHGGANSGNTIY
TRBV19,TRBJ2-1,ASSLGLADPEQF
TRBV6-1,TRBJ1-6,ASSEERTASNSPLH
TRBV7-9,TRBJ1-3,ASARSVATSGNTIY
TRBV18,TRBJ1-2,ASSPPQGRNYGYT
TRBV19,TRBJ1-1,ASNPGHTEAF